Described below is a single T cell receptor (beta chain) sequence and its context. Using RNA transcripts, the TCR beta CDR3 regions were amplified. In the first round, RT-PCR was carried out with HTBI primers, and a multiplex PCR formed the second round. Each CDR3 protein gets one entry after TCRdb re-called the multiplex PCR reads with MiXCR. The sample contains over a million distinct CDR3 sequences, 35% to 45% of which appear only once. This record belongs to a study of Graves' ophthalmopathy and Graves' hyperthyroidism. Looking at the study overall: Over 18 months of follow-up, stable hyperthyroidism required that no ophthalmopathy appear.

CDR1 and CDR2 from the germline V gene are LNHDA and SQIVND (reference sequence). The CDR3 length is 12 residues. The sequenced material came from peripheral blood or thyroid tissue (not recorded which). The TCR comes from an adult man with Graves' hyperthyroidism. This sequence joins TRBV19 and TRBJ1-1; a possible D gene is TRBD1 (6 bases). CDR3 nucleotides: TGTGACGTGTCGGACAGGAACACTGAAGCTTTCTTT. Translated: CDVSDRNTEAFF.